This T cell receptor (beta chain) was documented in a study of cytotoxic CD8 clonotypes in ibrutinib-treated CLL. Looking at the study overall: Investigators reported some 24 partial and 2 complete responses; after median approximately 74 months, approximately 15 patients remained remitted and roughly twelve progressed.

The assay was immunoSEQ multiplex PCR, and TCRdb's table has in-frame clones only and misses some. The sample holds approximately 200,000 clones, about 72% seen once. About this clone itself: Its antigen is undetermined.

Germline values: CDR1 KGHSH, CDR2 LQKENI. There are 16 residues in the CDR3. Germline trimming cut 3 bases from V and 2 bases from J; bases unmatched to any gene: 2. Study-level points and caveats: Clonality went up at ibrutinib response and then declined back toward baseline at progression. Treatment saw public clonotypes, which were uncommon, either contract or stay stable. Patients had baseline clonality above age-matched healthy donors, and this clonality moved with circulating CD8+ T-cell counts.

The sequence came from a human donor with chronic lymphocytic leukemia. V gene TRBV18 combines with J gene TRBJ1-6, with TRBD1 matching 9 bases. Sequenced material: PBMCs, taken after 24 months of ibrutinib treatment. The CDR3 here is CASSPDRGTYNSPLHF. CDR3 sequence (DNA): TGTGCCAGCTCACCCGACAGGGGGACCTATAATTCACCCCTCCACTTT.